This entry features one T cell receptor (beta chain) sequence. The data originate from a study of shared T cell receptors in the human thymus. Data came from immunoSEQ multiplex PCR; TCRdb stores just in-frame clones and leaves some out. The table includes under 850,000 clones, around 87% detected once. Trimming stripped 6 bases from V and 2 bases from J, with 20 bases between. CDR1 is MNHEY, CDR2 SMNVEV, per germline (reference sequence). The CDR3 runs to 17 residues. These data were also reused for a study on human thymus T cells.

Sequenced: thymocytes. The rearrangement uses TRBV27 and TRBJ1-3; a possible D gene is TRBD1 (6 bases). The sequence derives from a boy less than two years old with a congenital heart defect. CDR3 loop: CASSPIQGSLPGNTIYF. CDR3 sequence (DNA): TGTGCCAGCAGCCCGATACAGGGAAGCCTCCCTGGAAACACCATATATTTT.